Below are 32 T cell receptor beta chains sequenced from a single sample in a study of blood T cell repertoires in COVID-19. Profiled with immunoSEQ multiplex PCR; TCRdb holds only in-frame clones, not every one. In the table there are about 150,000 clones, 90% of which are singletons. The sequencing sample was made of peripheral blood. These receptors all come from a man in his fifties or sixties with acute or convalescent COVID-19.

V gene TRBV5-6 combines with J gene TRBJ2-3; tentatively, D is TRBD2 (5 bases). Germline V gene sequence: CDR1 SGHDT, CDR2 YYEEEE. CDR3 length equals 16 residues. V was trimmed by 0 bases and J by 6 bases, leaving 17 bases between them. CDR3 bases: TGTGCCAGCAGCTTGGTAGGGCTAGCCAAGGTGGATACGCAGTATTTT. This translates into CASSLVGLAKVDTQYF.

The chain recombines TRBV6-6 with TRBJ1-1, with D tentatively TRBD1 (5 bases). CDR3 size: 14 residues. Per germline, CDR1 MNHNY and CDR2 SVGAGI (reference sequence). Deletions cut 6 bases from V and 0 bases from J, with 11 bases between. CDR3 region: CASRGEGMNTEAFF. CDR3 bases: TGTGCCAGCAGGGGGGAGGGGATGAACACTGAAGCTTTCTTT.

The rearrangement uses TRBV29-1 and TRBJ2-7; no definite D call. V lost 4 bases and J lost 5, with 9 bases in between. The CDR3 is 11 residues long. CDR1 and CDR2 from the germline V gene are SQVTM and ANQGSEA. CDR3 coding DNA: TGCAGCGTTGCTTCTGGGCACGAGCAGTACGTC. Translating gives CSVASGHEQYV.

The V and J genes are TRBV5-4 and TRBJ2-2; 8 bases line up with TRBD1. J lost 7 bases, V lost 0 bases, and 5 bases had no gene match. The CDR3 consists of 15 residues. Per germline, CDR1 SGHNT and CDR2 YYREEE (reference sequence). CDR3 protein: CASSLADRADGELFF. The CDR3 DNA sequence: TGTGCCAGCAGCTTGGCGGACAGGGCGGACGGGGAGCTGTTTTTT.

This clone was counted a single time. V is TRBV9 and J is TRBJ1-6; 7 bases map to TRBD1. Germline loops: CDR1 SGDLS, CDR2 YYNGEE. The V segment lost 3 bases and the J segment 10 bases; nucleotides outside the gene matches: 19. The CDR3 has 18 residues. This chain's CDR3 is CASSASSPGTDLGSPLHF. Here the CDR3 DNA reads TGTGCCAGCAGCGCCTCATCCCCAGGGACAGACCTTGGGTCACCCCTCCACTTT.

This clone was detected only once. This chain uses TRBV7-9 with TRBJ2-2; D remains ambiguous. CDR3 size: 14 residues. V shed 5 bases and J shed 6 bases, with 13 bases lying between them. CDR1 and CDR2 from the germline V gene are SEHNR and FQNEAQ (reference sequence). CDR3 region: CASSMGLSAGELFF. DNA of the CDR3: TGTGCCAGCAGCATGGGCCTTTCTGCCGGGGAGCTGTTTTTT.

The chain has TRBV2 and TRBJ2-2, with D tentatively TRBD1 (9 bases). Trimming shortened V by 6 bases and J by 4 bases, and 24 bases separated the two germline ends. The CDR3 has 18 amino acids. Germline values: CDR1 SNHLY, CDR2 FYNNEI. The CDR3 region is CASSTGGSGSRGTGELFF. CDR3 nucleotide sequence: TGTGCCAGCAGCACAGGGGGCAGCGGGAGTCGGGGCACCGGGGAGCTGTTTTTT.

CDR3 amino acids: CASSVDRAGANSPLHF. DNA for the CDR3: TGTGCCAGCAGTGTCGACAGGGCCGGGGCTAATTCACCCCTCCACTTT. This chain joins TRBV6-1 and TRBJ1-6; 7 nucleotides align to TRBD1. CDR1 MNHNS and CDR2 SASEGT come from the germline V gene. J gave up 6 bases and V 4 bases, and 9 bases lay outside the gene matches. CDR3 size: 16 residues.

The CDR3 protein is CASSQDPSGGAADTQYF. The CDR3 DNA reads TGCGCCAGCAGCCAAGATCCTAGCGGGGGGGCGGCAGATACGCAGTATTTT. This chain links TRBV4-1 with TRBJ2-3; TRBD2 agrees at 12 bases. With 0 bases clipped from V and 4 bases from J, the junction kept 5 bases outside the gene matches. The CDR3 spans 17 residues. CDR1 and CDR2 from the germline V gene are MGHRA and YSYEKL.

This clone was seen a few times. The chain couples TRBV2 to TRBJ2-2; 8 nucleotides align to TRBD1. Germline trimming cut 8 bases from V and 1 base from J; bases unmatched to any gene: 6. The CDR3 extends over 15 amino acids. Germline V gene data show CDR1 as SNHLY and CDR2 as FYNNEI. The CDR3 DNA is TGTGCCAGCCGCAGGACAGGGAAGAACACCGGGGAGCTGTTTTTT. It encodes CASRRTGKNTGELFF.

The V call is TRBV19, the J call TRBJ1-1, with D perhaps matching TRBD1 (6 bases). Trimming removed 3 bases from V and 0 bases from J, with 11 bases in between. This CDR3 is 15 amino acids long. Germline V lookup: CDR1 LNHDA, CDR2 SQIVND (reference sequence). The CDR3 reads CASSMRTELNTEAFF. The CDR3 DNA reads as TGTGCCAGTAGTATGCGGACAGAATTGAACACTGAAGCTTTCTTT.

The V and J genes are TRBV7-3 and TRBJ2-2, with D possibly being TRBD1 (5 bases). Germline V gene sequence: CDR1 SGHTA, CDR2 FQGTGA. V was cut by 1 base and J by 5 bases, with 11 bases left in between. The CDR3 spans 15 residues. The CDR3 reads CASSLNGRQTGELFF. The CDR3, as DNA: TGTGCCAGCAGCTTAAATGGTCGACAGACCGGGGAGCTGTTTTTT. Full variable domain (remainder filled in from reference TRBV7-3 and TRBJ2-2): GAGVSQTPSNKVTEKGKYVELRCDPISGHTALYWYRQSLGQGPEFLIYFQGTGAADDSGLPNDRFFAVRPEGSVSTLKIQRTERGDSAVYLCASSLNGRQTGELFFGEGSRLTVL.

J is TRBJ2-5 and V is TRBV7-6, with D perhaps TRBD1 (5 bases). The CDR3 is made up of 16 amino acids. The V end lost 1 base, the J end lost 4 bases, and 16 bases lay between the germline ends. Germline V gene lookup returns CDR1 SGHVS and CDR2 FNYEAQ. In DNA form, the CDR3 reads TGTGCCAGCAGCTTAGGGCAGGGTATAACGGGAGAGACCCAGTACTTC. It is translated as CASSLGQGITGETQYF.

The genes are TRBV6-5 and TRBJ1-6; tentative D call: TRBD1 (6 bases). This CDR3 spans 15 amino acids. Deletions cut 0 bases from V and 8 bases from J, with 11 bases between. Germline V lookup: CDR1 MNHEY, CDR2 SVGAGI. The CDR3 region is CASSYSLKGDSPLHF. The CDR3 nucleotides read TGTGCCAGCAGTTACTCCCTTAAGGGGGATTCACCCCTCCACTTT.

The rearrangement joins TRBV5-4 to TRBJ1-1, with D possibly TRBD1 on 5 matching bases. This CDR3 comprises 14 residues. V was clipped by 4 bases and J by 4 bases, with 14 bases between them. The germline CDR1 and CDR2 sequences are SGHNT and YYREEE (reference sequence). CDR3 in amino acids: CASSPGWVGTEAFF. The CDR3 nucleotides are TGTGCCAGCAGCCCAGGGTGGGTGGGCACTGAAGCTTTCTTT.

The chain employs TRBV3-1 (or the pseudogene TRBV3-2) and TRBJ2-7; TRBD1 agrees at 7 bases. V lost 5 bases to trimming and J lost 5 bases; unmatched junction nucleotides: 9. The CDR3 covers 14 residues. CDR1 and CDR2 (germline): LGHDT, YNNKEL (reference sequence). The chain's CDR3 is CASSYTTGLNEQYF. The CDR3 DNA sequence: TGTGCCAGCAGCTACACGACAGGGCTCAACGAGCAGTACTTC.

CDR3 sequence reads: CASSLVQYSGNTIYF. In DNA form, the CDR3 reads TGTGCCAGCAGCTTAGTTCAGTACTCTGGAAACACCATATATTTT. The rearrangement joins TRBV11-2 to TRBJ1-3; D remains unclear. Germline V lookup: CDR1 SGHAT, CDR2 FQNNGV. Trimming removed 1 base from V and 0 bases from J, with 7 bases in between. This CDR3 contains 15 residues.

The chain carries TRBV5-5 and TRBJ2-1; 8 nucleotides match TRBD1. The CDR3 sequence is 14 residues long. The V gene end was trimmed by 4 bases and the J gene end by 8 bases; junction bases not matched to a gene: 8. In germline, CDR1 is SGHKS, CDR2 YYEKEE (reference sequence). The CDR3 sequence is CASSTGQGRYEQFF. The CDR3 coding sequence is TGTGCCAGCAGCACAGGACAGGGACGTTATGAGCAGTTCTTC.

This clone was counted between two and nine times. The CDR3 region is CASSLVAGGPNYEQYV. In nucleotides, the CDR3 is TGTGCCAGCAGCTTAGTAGCGGGGGGACCCAACTACGAGCAGTACGTC. The chain is built from TRBV7-8 and TRBJ2-7, with 10 nucleotides matching TRBD2. V lost 1 base, J lost 3 bases, and 6 bases stayed unmatched. This CDR3 is built from 16 residues. In germline, CDR1 is SGHVS, CDR2 FQNEAQ.

The V call is TRBV2, the J call TRBJ1-2; TRBD1 aligns across 7 bases. The germline V gene encodes CDR1 SNHLY and CDR2 FYNNEI. The CDR3 contains 15 residues. The junction had 13 bases not matched to a gene; V was cut back by 4 bases and J by 8 bases. CDR3 sequence (DNA): TGTGCCAGCAGTGGCGGACAGGCGGCATTGGGGGGCTACACCTTC. Amino acids: CASSGGQAALGGYTF.

The V gene is TRBV7-9, the J gene TRBJ1-5, with 8 bases aligning to TRBD1. The J segment lost 6 bases and the V segment lost 5 bases, leaving 15 bases of the junction unmatched. The CDR3 loop spans 17 amino acids. CDR1 is SEHNR and CDR2 is FQNEAQ in the germline V gene (reference sequence). In DNA, the CDR3 is TGTGCCAGCAGCCCCGGGACAGGATACGGTCTCAGTCAGCCCCAGCATTTT. Translated, it gives CASSPGTGYGLSQPQHF.

CDR3 residues: CASSSPGQGANYGYTF. CDR3 in DNA: TGTGCCAGCAGTTCTCCGGGACAGGGAGCTAACTATGGCTACACCTTC. This sequence joins TRBV6-6 and TRBJ1-2; 9 bases agree with TRBD1. The CDR3 contains 16 residues. Trimming at V came to 4 bases and at J to 0 bases, leaving 6 bases not matched to a gene. In germline, CDR1 is MNHNY, CDR2 SVGAGI (reference sequence).

In this sample, this clone turned up once. The CDR3 nucleotides read TGTGCCAGCAGCGTAGGCGCGGGCGAGGGCACCTTC. This translates into CASSVGAGEGTF. This chain connects TRBV9 to TRBJ1-2; D unclear. Germline V gene lookup returns CDR1 SGDLS and CDR2 YYNGEE. The CDR3 spans 12 residues. The V and J ends lost 0 bases and 13 bases respectively, with 13 bases between them. Full variable domain (rest looked up from reference TRBV9 and TRBJ1-2): DSGVTQTPKHLITATGQRVTLRCSPRSGDLSVYWYQQSLDQGLQFLIQYYNGEERAKGNILERFSAQQFPDLHSELNLSSLELGDSALYFCASSVGAGEGTFGSGTRLTVV.

The V call is TRBV19, the J call TRBJ2-5; TRBD2 matches 9 bases. The CDR3 sequence is 15 residues long. Germline CDR1 reads LNHDA; CDR2 reads SQIVND (reference sequence). V trimming: 5 bases; J trimming: 0 bases; junction bases outside the gene matches: 4. The chain's CDR3 is CASSETSGYQETQYF. The CDR3 bases are TGTGCCAGTAGTGAGACTAGCGGTTACCAAGAGACCCAGTACTTC.

The chain has TRBV6-5 and TRBJ2-2; no clear D. The V gene lost 6 bases and the J gene lost 4 bases, with 9 bases spanning the gap. CDR1 is MNHEY, CDR2 SVGAGI, per germline. The CDR3 is 13 amino acids. The CDR3 region has the DNA TGTGCCAGCAGACAGATCCCCACCGGGGAGCTGTTTTTT. Translating it yields CASRQIPTGELFF.

The rearrangement uses TRBV28 and TRBJ2-1, with D possibly matching TRBD2 (7 bases). This CDR3 is 14 amino acids long. Germline loops: CDR1 MDHEN, CDR2 SYDVKM. The V end lost 7 bases, the J end lost 4 bases, and 14 bases lay between the germline ends. CDR3 coding DNA: TGTGCCAGCATAGCACGGGGGGCGTACAATGAGCAGTTCTTC. Protein product: CASIARGAYNEQFF.

The V and J genes are TRBV4-3 and TRBJ2-1; 8 bases map to TRBD2. In germline, CDR1 is LGHNA, CDR2 YSLEER. V trimming: 0 bases; J trimming: 12 bases; junction bases outside the gene matches: 7. The CDR3 is 14 amino acids. The CDR3 DNA reads as TGCGCCAGCAGCCAAGATTACCCCGGGAGGGCGCAGTTCTTC. Protein sequence: CASSQDYPGRAQFF.

V is TRBV19 and J is TRBJ2-5, with 15 positions matching TRBD2. The CDR3 extends over 21 amino acids. V dropped 0 bases and J dropped 5; count of bases not matched to a gene: 16. Germline V CDR1 and CDR2: LNHDA, SQIVND (reference sequence). CDR3 sequence: CASSIDPVDPGLAGGRETQYF. The CDR3 DNA reads as TGTGCCAGTAGTATAGACCCGGTAGACCCGGGACTAGCGGGGGGCCGCGAGACCCAGTACTTC.

The chain recombines TRBV6-5 with TRBJ1-3, with no clear D. The CDR3 loop spans 15 amino acids. Deletions cut 2 bases from V and 7 bases from J, with 15 bases between. The germline gives CDR1 MNHEY, CDR2 SVGAGI. CDR3 bases: TGTGCCAGCAGTTACCGACGGACTGACGCGAACACCATATATTTT. Translating it yields CASSYRRTDANTIYF.

DNA for the CDR3: TGTGCCAGCAGCCCAGGAACAGGGGGCAGAGATACGCAGTATTTT. Translating gives CASSPGTGGRDTQYF. The chain joins TRBV28 to TRBJ2-3, with 9 bases lining up with TRBD1. The CDR3 runs 15 residues. Germline CDR1 is MDHEN and CDR2 is SYDVKM. The J segment lost 5 bases and the V segment lost 6 bases, leaving 9 bases of the junction unmatched.

Of note for this clone: An end of the junction differs from the germline gene, which may be a read error. The chain carries TRBV7-9 and TRBJ2-1; 7 bases fit TRBD2. CDR3 length: 16 residues. Germline lookup yields CDR1 SEHNR and CDR2 FQNEAQ (reference sequence). DNA for the CDR3: TGTGCCAGCAGCTTTTCGCGGGGGAGCTCCAACAATGAGCAGTTCTTC. It encodes CASSFSRGSSNNEQFF.

Here the CDR3 DNA reads TGTGCCAGTAGTAACTTCCCCAGGGGGTACTCCAAAAACATTCAGTACTTC. This sequence encodes CASSNFPRGYSKNIQYF. This chain links TRBV19 with TRBJ2-4, with 7 bases lining up with TRBD1. With V trimmed by 4 bases and J by 2 bases, 11 bases remained unmatched. CDR1 is LNHDA, CDR2 SQIVND, per germline (reference sequence). The CDR3 contains 17 residues.